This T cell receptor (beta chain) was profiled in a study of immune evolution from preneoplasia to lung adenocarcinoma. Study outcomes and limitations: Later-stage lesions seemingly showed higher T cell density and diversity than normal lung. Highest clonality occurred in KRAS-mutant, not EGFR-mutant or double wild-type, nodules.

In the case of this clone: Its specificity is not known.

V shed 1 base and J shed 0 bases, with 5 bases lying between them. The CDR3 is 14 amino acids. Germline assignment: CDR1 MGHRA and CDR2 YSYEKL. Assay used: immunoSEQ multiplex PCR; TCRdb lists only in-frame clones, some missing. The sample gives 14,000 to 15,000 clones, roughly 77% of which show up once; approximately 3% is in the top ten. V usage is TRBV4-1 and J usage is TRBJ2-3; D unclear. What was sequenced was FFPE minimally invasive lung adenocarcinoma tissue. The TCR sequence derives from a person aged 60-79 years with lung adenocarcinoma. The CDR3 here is CASSQAGSTDTQYF. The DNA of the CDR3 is TGCGCCAGCAGCCAAGCCGGCAGCACAGATACGCAGTATTTT.